Listed below are T cell receptor beta chains from one sample, sequenced in a study of blood T cell repertoires in COVID-19. Clones were read by immunoSEQ multiplex PCR, and TCRdb kept only the in-frame ones, dropping some. The repertoire includes roughly 70,000 clones, more than 90% of them detected once, and roughly 13% sits in the top ten. Sequences were obtained from peripheral blood. The receptors stem from a human donor with active COVID-19. The donor label of this sample is uncertain. Each CDR3 is given with its conserved first and last residue. The order of the fields is D gene, clone size, V gene, J gene, CDR3 DNA, CDR3 protein. D genes are given only for firm matches. Clone sizes are given selectively: once, few, many, or a class where the clone is expanded.

d_gene: TRBD2; abundance: -; v_gene: TRBV3-1/TRBV3-2; j_gene: TRBJ2-7; CDR3nt: TGTGCCAGCAGCCAAGCGCCTCATCGGACTAGCAAACCCTACGAGCAGTACTTC; CDR3aa: CASSQAPHRTSKPYEQYF
d_gene: -; abundance: -; v_gene: TRBV11-2; j_gene: TRBJ1-1; CDR3nt: TGTGCCAGCAGCTTAGTCACGGGGGACACTGAAGCTTTCTTT; CDR3aa: CASSLVTGDTEAFF
d_gene: TRBD1; abundance: -; v_gene: TRBV19; j_gene: TRBJ1-5; CDR3nt: TGTGCCAGTAGTATAACGGCCAGGGGGGCTCAGCCCCAGCATTTT; CDR3aa: CASSITARGAQPQHF
d_gene: -; abundance: -; v_gene: TRBV20-1; j_gene: TRBJ1-1; CDR3nt: TGCAGTGCTAGTTTAGACAGCCCGAGGTCTGAAGCTTTCTTT; CDR3aa: CSASLDSPRSEAFF
d_gene: -; abundance: -; v_gene: TRBV21-1; j_gene: TRBJ1-5; CDR3nt: TGTGCCAGCAGCAAAGCCAAAGGGGGACAGGGGGCGTGTCAGCCCCAGCATTTT; CDR3aa: CASSKAKGGQGACQPQHF
d_gene: TRBD2; abundance: once; v_gene: TRBV4-1; j_gene: TRBJ2-7; CDR3nt: TGCGCCAGCAGCCCCCGGGCTAGCGGGAGAGAGGGGGTCTACGAGCAGTACTTC; CDR3aa: CASSPRASGREGVYEQYF
d_gene: TRBD1; abundance: -; v_gene: TRBV10-3; j_gene: TRBJ2-7; CDR3nt: TGTGCCATCAGGGCGACAGGGAACTTTGCCTACGAGCAGTACTTC; CDR3aa: CAIRATGNFAYEQYF
d_gene: TRBD1; abundance: -; v_gene: TRBV24-1; j_gene: TRBJ2-1; CDR3nt: TGTGCCACCAGTGACCCCGGGACAGGGCCCAATGAGCAGTTCTTC; CDR3aa: CATSDPGTGPNEQFF
d_gene: -; abundance: -; v_gene: TRBV19; j_gene: TRBJ1-5; CDR3nt: TGTGCCAGTAGTATAGCAGGTGGGAATCAGCCCCAGCATTTT; CDR3aa: CASSIAGGNQPQHF
d_gene: -; abundance: -; v_gene: TRBV2; j_gene: TRBJ1-2; CDR3nt: TGTGCCAGCAGTGAGTCGACGAATTCGGGTGGCTACACCTTC; CDR3aa: CASSESTNSGGYTF
d_gene: -; abundance: -; v_gene: TRBV14; j_gene: TRBJ1-1; CDR3nt: TGTGCCAGCAGCGGAGTAGGGGGCACTGAAGCTTTCTTT; CDR3aa: CASSGVGGTEAFF
d_gene: -; abundance: once; v_gene: TRBV10-1; j_gene: TRBJ2-3; CDR3nt: TGCGCCAGCAGTGAACAGGCACAACCCACAGATACGCAGTATTTT; CDR3aa: CASSEQAQPTDTQYF
d_gene: -; abundance: -; v_gene: TRBV19; j_gene: TRBJ2-1; CDR3nt: TGTGCCAGTAGTCCCCGAGGTAGCGGCTACAATGAGCAGTTCTTC; CDR3aa: CASSPRGSGYNEQFF
d_gene: -; abundance: few; v_gene: TRBV7-9; j_gene: TRBJ2-7; CDR3nt: TGTGCCAGCAGCCCACCAGACAGCTACGAGCAGTACTTC; CDR3aa: CASSPPDSYEQYF
d_gene: -; abundance: -; v_gene: TRBV24-1; j_gene: TRBJ2-2; CDR3nt: TGTGCCACCAGTGGCGGCCTCGTCAACACCGGGGAGCTGTTTTTT; CDR3aa: CATSGGLVNTGELFF
d_gene: TRBD2; abundance: -; v_gene: TRBV13; j_gene: TRBJ2-1; CDR3nt: TGTGCCAGCAGCTCCCTAGGAGCGGGAGACCACAATGAGCAGTTCTTC; CDR3aa: CASSSLGAGDHNEQFF
d_gene: TRBD2; abundance: -; v_gene: TRBV7-9; j_gene: TRBJ2-1; CDR3nt: TGTGCCAGCAGCTCCCCGGGACTAGTGGCCTACAATGAGCAGTTCTTC; CDR3aa: CASSSPGLVAYNEQFF
d_gene: -; abundance: -; v_gene: TRBV7-2; j_gene: TRBJ2-3; CDR3nt: TGTGCCAGCAGACGGTCGGGAGTAGGTACAGATACGCAGTATTTT; CDR3aa: CASRRSGVGTDTQYF
d_gene: TRBD1; abundance: -; v_gene: TRBV5-1; j_gene: TRBJ1-2; CDR3nt: TGCGCCAGCAGCAGGGGACAGGGGGCGTATGGCTACACCTTC; CDR3aa: CASSRGQGAYGYTF
d_gene: -; abundance: -; v_gene: TRBV10-1; j_gene: TRBJ2-1; CDR3nt: TGCGCCAGCAGTGAGAAGACTGCTGTCCAATGGGATGAGCAGTTCTTC; CDR3aa: CASSEKTAVQWDEQFF
d_gene: -; abundance: -; v_gene: TRBV10-2; j_gene: TRBJ1-3; CDR3nt: TGCGCCAGCAGGACCACAGGGACTGGAAACACCATATATTTT; CDR3aa: CASRTTGTGNTIYF
d_gene: -; abundance: -; v_gene: TRBV19; j_gene: TRBJ2-4; CDR3nt: TGTGCCAGTAGTACCCGTGGGGGCATGAACATTCAGTACTTC; CDR3aa: CASSTRGGMNIQYF
d_gene: TRBD1; abundance: -; v_gene: TRBV5-4; j_gene: TRBJ2-7; CDR3nt: TGTGCCAGCAGCTTGGACAGGGGATACGAGCAGTACTTC; CDR3aa: CASSLDRGYEQYF
d_gene: TRBD1; abundance: -; v_gene: TRBV28; j_gene: TRBJ1-1; CDR3nt: TGTGCCAGCAGTTCCCCACAGGGGACTGGGACTGAAGCTTTCTTT; CDR3aa: CASSSPQGTGTEAFF
d_gene: TRBD2; abundance: -; v_gene: TRBV28; j_gene: TRBJ2-5; CDR3nt: TGTGCCAGCGGGACTAGCGGGATCAAAGAGACCCAGTACTTC; CDR3aa: CASGTSGIKETQYF
d_gene: -; abundance: -; v_gene: TRBV24-1; j_gene: TRBJ1-1; CDR3nt: TGTGCCACCAGTGTGGCCCGGGGAGATGGTAGGGCTGAAGCTTTCTTT; CDR3aa: CATSVARGDGRAEAFF
d_gene: TRBD1; abundance: -; v_gene: TRBV19; j_gene: TRBJ2-7; CDR3nt: TGTGCCAGTAGTCCGGACAGGGGACCCTACGAGCAGTACTTC; CDR3aa: CASSPDRGPYEQYF
d_gene: TRBD2; abundance: -; v_gene: TRBV5-4; j_gene: TRBJ2-5; CDR3nt: TGTGCCAGCAGCTCCGGGACTAGCGGGACGTATCTACAAGAGACCCAGTACTTC; CDR3aa: CASSSGTSGTYLQETQYF
d_gene: TRBD2; abundance: -; v_gene: TRBV7-3; j_gene: TRBJ2-5; CDR3nt: TGTGCCAGCAGCCCTCTCGCGGGAGTCGGCGAGACCCAGTACTTC; CDR3aa: CASSPLAGVGETQYF
d_gene: TRBD1; abundance: -; v_gene: TRBV6-1; j_gene: TRBJ2-1; CDR3nt: TGTGCCAGCAGTGACCGGACAGGGTACAATGAGCAGTTCTTC; CDR3aa: CASSDRTGYNEQFF
d_gene: -; abundance: -; v_gene: TRBV6-5; j_gene: TRBJ2-1; CDR3nt: TGTGCCAGCAGTAAACAGGGAGCTTCCTACAATGAGCAGTTCTTC; CDR3aa: CASSKQGASYNEQFF
d_gene: TRBD1; abundance: -; v_gene: TRBV29-1; j_gene: TRBJ2-2; CDR3nt: TGCAGCGTTGTCGGACAGGGGGCCGCCGGGGAGCTGTTTTTT; CDR3aa: CSVVGQGAAGELFF
d_gene: -; abundance: -; v_gene: TRBV6-5; j_gene: TRBJ1-2; CDR3nt: TGTGCCAGCAGTTATGGACAGAGCTATGGCTACACCTTC; CDR3aa: CASSYGQSYGYTF
d_gene: TRBD2; abundance: -; v_gene: TRBV5-8; j_gene: TRBJ2-7; CDR3nt: TGTGCCAGCAGCCGGGGACTAGCGGGAGCTACTGAGCAGTACTTC; CDR3aa: CASSRGLAGATEQYF
d_gene: -; abundance: -; v_gene: TRBV5-1; j_gene: TRBJ2-3; CDR3nt: TGCGCCAGCAGCCCCGGACTACTCACAGATACGCAGTATTTT; CDR3aa: CASSPGLLTDTQYF
d_gene: -; abundance: -; v_gene: TRBV13; j_gene: TRBJ1-2; CDR3nt: TGTGCCAGCAGCAAAGGGAGCCAGGTGGAGTTTGATGGCTACACCTTC; CDR3aa: CASSKGSQVEFDGYTF
d_gene: TRBD1; abundance: -; v_gene: TRBV30; j_gene: TRBJ1-6; CDR3nt: TGTGCCTGGACGAGGGACAGGGGAAATTCACCCCTCCACTTT; CDR3aa: CAWTRDRGNSPLHF
d_gene: -; abundance: -; v_gene: TRBV5-1; j_gene: TRBJ2-7; CDR3nt: TGCGCCAGCAGCCTCACAGAGCACGAGCAGTACTTC; CDR3aa: CASSLTEHEQYF
d_gene: -; abundance: -; v_gene: TRBV5-5; j_gene: TRBJ2-7; CDR3nt: TGTGCCAGCAGTCAAGTCACTATGGGCTCCTACGAGCAGTACTTC; CDR3aa: CASSQVTMGSYEQYF
d_gene: TRBD2; abundance: -; v_gene: TRBV4-3; j_gene: TRBJ2-2; CDR3nt: TGCGCCAGCAGCCAAGAAGGACTAGCGGGAAACACCGGGGAGCTGTTTTTT; CDR3aa: CASSQEGLAGNTGELFF
d_gene: TRBD1; abundance: -; v_gene: TRBV28; j_gene: TRBJ1-2; CDR3nt: TGTGCCAGCAGTTTAATGGGTGGACAGGGGAATGGCTACACCTTC; CDR3aa: CASSLMGGQGNGYTF
d_gene: TRBD1; abundance: -; v_gene: TRBV24-1; j_gene: TRBJ1-1; CDR3nt: TGTGCCACCAGGGGAGGGACAGGGGCGACTGAAGCTTTCTTT; CDR3aa: CATRGGTGATEAFF
d_gene: -; abundance: -; v_gene: TRBV10-3; j_gene: TRBJ1-1; CDR3nt: TGTGCCGTAAGAATCGGGTCAGACACTGAAGCTTTCTTT; CDR3aa: CAVRIGSDTEAFF
d_gene: -; abundance: -; v_gene: TRBV2; j_gene: TRBJ2-1; CDR3nt: TGTGCCAGCATTTCGAGGGGGTGGAATGAGCAGTTCTTC; CDR3aa: CASISRGWNEQFF
d_gene: TRBD2; abundance: once; v_gene: TRBV3-1/TRBV3-2; j_gene: TRBJ2-1; CDR3nt: TGTGCCAGCAGCCAAGATCTACTAGCGGGAGATGAGCAGTTCTTC; CDR3aa: CASSQDLLAGDEQFF
d_gene: TRBD2; abundance: -; v_gene: TRBV28; j_gene: TRBJ2-7; CDR3nt: TGTGCCAGCAGTCTAGCGGGAGGAGCGGACGAGCAGTACTTC; CDR3aa: CASSLAGGADEQYF
d_gene: -; abundance: once; v_gene: TRBV3-1/TRBV3-2; j_gene: TRBJ1-1; CDR3nt: TGTGCCAGCAGCCAAGAAAGGGGGGAAGCTTTCTTT; CDR3aa: CASSQERGEAFF
d_gene: -; abundance: -; v_gene: TRBV6-2/TRBV6-3; j_gene: TRBJ2-7; CDR3nt: TGTGCCAGCAGTTACGGGGCAGGCTACGAGCAGTACTTC; CDR3aa: CASSYGAGYEQYF
d_gene: -; abundance: -; v_gene: TRBV7-2; j_gene: TRBJ2-1; CDR3nt: TGTGCCAGCAGCCCCAGTAGCGGATACAATGAGCAGTTCTTC; CDR3aa: CASSPSSGYNEQFF
d_gene: TRBD1; abundance: -; v_gene: TRBV27; j_gene: TRBJ1-3; CDR3nt: TGTGCCAGCAGTTCGAGTGGGACAGGAGTTACGAACACCATATATTTT; CDR3aa: CASSSSGTGVTNTIYF
d_gene: -; abundance: -; v_gene: TRBV5-1; j_gene: TRBJ1-1; CDR3nt: TGCGCCAGCAGCCCCGGGGGGGGCGAAGCTTTCTTT; CDR3aa: CASSPGGGEAFF
d_gene: -; abundance: -; v_gene: TRBV6-5; j_gene: TRBJ1-6; CDR3nt: TGTGCCGGAAACAGGGACCTCTTTTCACCCCTCCACTTT; CDR3aa: CAGNRDLFSPLHF
d_gene: TRBD2; abundance: -; v_gene: TRBV4-1; j_gene: TRBJ2-1; CDR3nt: TGCGCCAGCAGCCAAGTTCAGCGGGAGATGGGTGAGCAGTTCTTC; CDR3aa: CASSQVQREMGEQFF
d_gene: -; abundance: few; v_gene: TRBV7-9; j_gene: TRBJ1-1; CDR3nt: TGTGCCAGCAGCGGGGGACAAAATGAAGCTTTCTTT; CDR3aa: CASSGGQNEAFF